This record concerns one T cell receptor (beta chain) sequence. Germline-derived CDR1 and CDR2 are MNHEY and SVGAGI. The CDR3 is made up of 13 amino acids. Trimming took off 7 bases at V and 5 bases at J, with 15 bases between the two ends. Clones were read by immunoSEQ multiplex PCR, and TCRdb kept only the in-frame ones, dropping some. This table has more than 250,000 clones, 93% appearing once. This entry comes from a study of T cell responses to AZD1222 COVID-19 vaccine. The source material was peripheral blood, sampled on day 0 of AZD1222 vaccination. The receptor comes from an adult in good health. The rearrangement uses TRBV6-5 and TRBJ2-7; no firm D call. Here the CDR3 DNA reads TGTGCCAGCACCCGGGCGAATCTGCACGAGCAGTACTTC. This codes for CASTRANLHEQYF.